This entry describes one T cell receptor beta chain. Repertoires were generated with immunoSEQ multiplex PCR, while TCRdb's copy carries only in-frame clones and drops some. The sample carries about 270,000 clones, about nine tenths recorded once. All enrollees were roughly 18 to 89 years old and from some 24 US areas. Participant reports of clinical history set cohort assignment. The sample originates from a study of blood T cell repertoires in COVID-19. Study context: Specimens from acute and convalescent COVID-19 originated in the United States, Italy and Spain. Sources were T cells, B-cell-depleted T cells, or PBMCs; the material itself was cDNA or gDNA.

The CDR3 loop spans 16 amino acids. V was clipped by 4 bases and J by 9 bases; unmatched bases: 9. The germline V gene has CDR1 KGHDR and CDR2 SFDVKD. The chain carries TRBV24-1 and TRBJ1-5; 12 bases fit TRBD1. Sequencing used PBMCs or T cells enriched from blood (not recorded which). This TCR was recovered from a woman in her 40s with acute COVID-19. CDR3 DNA: TGTGCCACCAGTGAGGGGGGGACAGGGGGCGCGCCGCCCCAGCATTTT. It encodes CATSEGGTGGAPPQHF.